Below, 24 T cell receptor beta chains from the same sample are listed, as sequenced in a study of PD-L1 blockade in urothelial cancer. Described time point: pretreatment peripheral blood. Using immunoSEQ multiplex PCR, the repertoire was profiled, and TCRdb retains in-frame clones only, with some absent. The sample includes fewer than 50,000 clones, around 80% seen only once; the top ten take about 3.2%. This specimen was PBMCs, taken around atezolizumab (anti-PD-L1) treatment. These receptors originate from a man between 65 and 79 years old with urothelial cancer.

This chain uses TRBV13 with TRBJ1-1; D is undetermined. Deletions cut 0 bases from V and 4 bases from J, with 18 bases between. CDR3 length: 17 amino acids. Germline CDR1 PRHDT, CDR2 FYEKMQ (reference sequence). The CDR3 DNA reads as TGTGCCAGCAGCTTAGGAGGTGCGCTAGGAGAGGTCACTGAAGCTTTCTTT. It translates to CASSLGGALGEVTEAFF.

In DNA, the CDR3 is TGTGCCAGCAGCTTACAGGGAACCAATCAGCCCCAGCATTTT. Translated, it gives CASSLQGTNQPQHF. The chain carries TRBV7-9 and TRBJ1-5; possible D gene TRBD1, 5 bases. This CDR3 has 14 amino acids. V was cut by 2 bases and J by 3 bases, with 8 bases left in between. CDR1 is SEHNR, CDR2 FQNEAQ, per germline (reference sequence).

CDR3 DNA sequence: TGTGCCAGCAGCCGTACTCCCGGAAACACCATATATTTT. Its translation: CASSRTPGNTIYF. The rearrangement joins TRBV5-5 to TRBJ1-3; D gene ambiguous. The CDR3 covers 13 residues. CDR1 is SGHKS and CDR2 is YYEKEE in the germline V gene (reference sequence). V lost 4 bases and J 4 bases, leaving 9 bases between the germline ends.

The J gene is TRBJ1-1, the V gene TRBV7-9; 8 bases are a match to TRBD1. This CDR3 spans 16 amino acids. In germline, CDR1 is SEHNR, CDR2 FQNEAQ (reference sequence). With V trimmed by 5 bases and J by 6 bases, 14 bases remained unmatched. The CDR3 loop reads CASSRTLQGGSSEAFF. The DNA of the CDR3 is TGTGCCAGCAGCCGAACACTACAGGGGGGATCTTCTGAAGCTTTCTTT. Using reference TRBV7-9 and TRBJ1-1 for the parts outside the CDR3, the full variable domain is DTGVSQNPRHKITKRGQNVTFRCDPISEHNRLYWYRQTLGQGPEFLTYFQNEAQLEKSRLLSDRFSAERPKGSFSTLEIQRTEQGDSAMYLCASSRTLQGGSSEAFFGQGTRLTVV.

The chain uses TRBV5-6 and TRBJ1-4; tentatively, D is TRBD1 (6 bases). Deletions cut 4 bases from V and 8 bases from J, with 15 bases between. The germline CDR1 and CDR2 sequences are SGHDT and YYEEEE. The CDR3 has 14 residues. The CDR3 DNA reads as TGTGCCAGCAGCGGACAGACAGGTTTGGAAAAACTGTTTTTT. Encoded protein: CASSGQTGLEKLFF.

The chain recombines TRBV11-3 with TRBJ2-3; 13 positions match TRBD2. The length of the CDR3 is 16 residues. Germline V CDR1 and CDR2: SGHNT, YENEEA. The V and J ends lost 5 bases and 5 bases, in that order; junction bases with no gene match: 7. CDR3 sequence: CASSPTSGRDIDTQYF. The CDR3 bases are TGTGCCAGCAGCCCAACTAGCGGGAGGGATATAGATACGCAGTATTTT.

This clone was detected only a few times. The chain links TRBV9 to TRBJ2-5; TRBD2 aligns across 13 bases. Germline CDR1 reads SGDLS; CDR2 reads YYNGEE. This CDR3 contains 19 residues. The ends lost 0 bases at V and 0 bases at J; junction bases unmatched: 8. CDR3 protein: CASSVEGTSGATYQETQYF. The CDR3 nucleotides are TGTGCCAGCAGCGTAGAGGGGACTAGCGGGGCGACGTACCAAGAGACCCAGTACTTC.

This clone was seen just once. This chain's CDR3 is CASSEMTGLKREKLFF. DNA of the CDR3: TGTGCCAGCAGTGAAATGACAGGGTTAAAGAGGGAAAAACTGTTTTTT. The chain combines TRBV6-1 with TRBJ1-4; 7 bases map to TRBD1. J lost 8 bases, V lost 2 bases, and 11 bases had no gene match. Germline V gives CDR1 MNHNS, CDR2 SASEGT. The length of the CDR3 is 16 residues.

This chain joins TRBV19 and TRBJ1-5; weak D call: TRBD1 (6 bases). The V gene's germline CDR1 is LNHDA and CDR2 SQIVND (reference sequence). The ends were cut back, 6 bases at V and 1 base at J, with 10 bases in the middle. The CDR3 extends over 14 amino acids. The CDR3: CASSHGQSNQPQHF. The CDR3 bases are TGTGCCAGTAGCCACGGACAGAGCAATCAGCCCCAGCATTTT.

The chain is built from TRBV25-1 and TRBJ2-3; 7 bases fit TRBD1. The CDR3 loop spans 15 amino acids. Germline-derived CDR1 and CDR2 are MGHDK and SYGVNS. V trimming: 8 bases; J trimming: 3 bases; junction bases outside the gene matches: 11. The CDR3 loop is CASGGLAGGTDTQYF. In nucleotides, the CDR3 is TGTGCCAGCGGGGGTTTAGCAGGGGGTACAGATACGCAGTATTTT. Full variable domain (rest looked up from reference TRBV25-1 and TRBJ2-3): EADIYQTPRYLVIGTGKKITLECSQTMGHDKMYWYQQDPGMELHLIHYSYGVNSTEKGDLSSESTVSRIRTEHFPLTLESARPSHTSQYLCASGGLAGGTDTQYFGPGTRLTVL.

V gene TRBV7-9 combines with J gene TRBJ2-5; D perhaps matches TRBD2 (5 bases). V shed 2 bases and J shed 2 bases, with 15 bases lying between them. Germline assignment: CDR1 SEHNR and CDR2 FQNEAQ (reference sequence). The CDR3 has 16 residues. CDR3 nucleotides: TGTGCCAGCAGCTTAAGGCCTAGCCAGGAGCAAGAGACCCAGTACTTC. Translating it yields CASSLRPSQEQETQYF.

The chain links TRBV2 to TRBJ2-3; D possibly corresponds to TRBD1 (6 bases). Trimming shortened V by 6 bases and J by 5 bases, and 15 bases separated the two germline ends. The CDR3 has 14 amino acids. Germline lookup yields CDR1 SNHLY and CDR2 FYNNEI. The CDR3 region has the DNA TGTGCCAGCAGCGGGGACATCGGTGGAGATACGCAGTATTTT. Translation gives CASSGDIGGDTQYF.

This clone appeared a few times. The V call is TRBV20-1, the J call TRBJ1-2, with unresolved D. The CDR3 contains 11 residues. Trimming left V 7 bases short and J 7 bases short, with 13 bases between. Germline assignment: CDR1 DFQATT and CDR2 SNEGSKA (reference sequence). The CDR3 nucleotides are TGCAGTGTCCGGCCCGAGGCTGGCTACACCTTC. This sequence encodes CSVRPEAGYTF.

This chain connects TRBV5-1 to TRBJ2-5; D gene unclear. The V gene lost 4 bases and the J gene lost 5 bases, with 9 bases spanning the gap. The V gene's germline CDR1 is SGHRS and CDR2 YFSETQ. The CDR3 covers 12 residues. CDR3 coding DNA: TGCGCCAGCAGCCCCCTCAGGGAGACCCAGTACTTC. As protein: CASSPLRETQYF.

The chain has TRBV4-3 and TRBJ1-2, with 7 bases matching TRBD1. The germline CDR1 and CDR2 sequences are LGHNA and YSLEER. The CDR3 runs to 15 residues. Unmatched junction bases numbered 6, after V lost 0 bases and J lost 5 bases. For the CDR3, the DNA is TGCGCCAGCAGCCAAGAACGGACAGGAAGGTATGGCTACACCTTC. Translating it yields CASSQERTGRYGYTF.

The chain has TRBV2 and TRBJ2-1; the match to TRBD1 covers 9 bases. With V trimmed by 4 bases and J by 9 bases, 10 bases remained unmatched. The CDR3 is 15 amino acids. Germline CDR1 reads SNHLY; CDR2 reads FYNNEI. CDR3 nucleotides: TGTGCCAGCAGTGTCCCGGGACAGGGATTCGGTGAGCAGTTCTTC. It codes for CASSVPGQGFGEQFF. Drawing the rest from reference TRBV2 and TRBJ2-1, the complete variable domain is EPEVTQTPSHQVTQMGQEVILRCVPISNHLYFYWYRQILGQKVEFLVSFYNNEISEKSEIFDDQFSVERPDGSNFTLKIRSTKLEDSAMYFCASSVPGQGFGEQFFGPGTRLTVL.

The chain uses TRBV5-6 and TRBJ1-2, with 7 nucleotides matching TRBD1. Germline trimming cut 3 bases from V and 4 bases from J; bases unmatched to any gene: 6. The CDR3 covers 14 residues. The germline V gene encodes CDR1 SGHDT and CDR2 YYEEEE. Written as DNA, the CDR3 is TGTGCCAGCAGCTATAGGGACAGACCCTATGGCTACACCTTC. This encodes CASSYRDRPYGYTF.

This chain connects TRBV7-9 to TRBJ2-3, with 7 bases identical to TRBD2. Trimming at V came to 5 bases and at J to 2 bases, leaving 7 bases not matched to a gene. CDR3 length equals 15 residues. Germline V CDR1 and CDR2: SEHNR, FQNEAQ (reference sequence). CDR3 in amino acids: CASSTSSGLTDTQYF. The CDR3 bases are TGTGCCAGCAGCACCTCTAGCGGCCTCACAGATACGCAGTATTTT.

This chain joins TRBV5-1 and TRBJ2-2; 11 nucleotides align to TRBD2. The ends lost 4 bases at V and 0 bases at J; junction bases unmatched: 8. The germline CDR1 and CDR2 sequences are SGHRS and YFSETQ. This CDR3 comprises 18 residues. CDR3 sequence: CASSAGLAAKSNTGELFF. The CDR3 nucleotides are TGCGCCAGCAGCGCGGGACTAGCGGCGAAATCGAACACCGGGGAGCTGTTTTTT.

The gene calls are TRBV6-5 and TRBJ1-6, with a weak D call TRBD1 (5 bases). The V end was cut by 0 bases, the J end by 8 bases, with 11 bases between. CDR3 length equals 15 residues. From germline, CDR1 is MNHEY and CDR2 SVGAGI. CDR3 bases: TGTGCCAGCAGTTACTCGAGCGGGGCGCATTCACCCCTCCACTTT. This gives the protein CASSYSSGAHSPLHF.

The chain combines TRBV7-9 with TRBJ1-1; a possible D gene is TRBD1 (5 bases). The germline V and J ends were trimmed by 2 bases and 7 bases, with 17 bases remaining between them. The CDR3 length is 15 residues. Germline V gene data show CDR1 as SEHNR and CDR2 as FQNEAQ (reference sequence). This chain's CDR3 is CASSLILGEAVEAFF. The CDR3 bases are TGTGCCAGCAGCTTAATCCTAGGGGAGGCGGTTGAAGCTTTCTTT.

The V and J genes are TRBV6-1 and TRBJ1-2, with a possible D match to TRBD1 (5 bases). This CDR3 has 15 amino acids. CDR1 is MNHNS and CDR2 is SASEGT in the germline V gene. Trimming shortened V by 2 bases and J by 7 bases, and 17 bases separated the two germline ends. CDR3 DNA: TGTGCCAGCAGTGAAAAAGGCAGGGAGGGAAGTGGCTACACCTTC. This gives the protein CASSEKGREGSGYTF.

The DNA of the CDR3 is TGCAGTGTACAGGGAAATGAGCAGTTCTTC. Amino acid sequence: CSVQGNEQFF. The chain has TRBV20-1 and TRBJ2-1; D possibly corresponds to TRBD1 (6 bases). Deletions cut 7 bases from V and 7 bases from J, with 8 bases between. CDR3 size: 10 residues. The V gene's germline CDR1 is DFQATT and CDR2 SNEGSKA (reference sequence).

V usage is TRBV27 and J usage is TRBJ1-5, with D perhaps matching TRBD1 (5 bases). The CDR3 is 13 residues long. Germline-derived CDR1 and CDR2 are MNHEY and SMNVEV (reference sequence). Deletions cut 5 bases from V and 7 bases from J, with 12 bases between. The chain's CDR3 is CASSTWGHQPQHF. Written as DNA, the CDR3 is TGTGCCAGCAGTACTTGGGGCCACCAGCCCCAGCATTTT.